This T cell receptor beta chain was obtained from a study of blood T cells in healthy people across ages. Points from the study as a whole: The long-lived group displayed more naive CD4+ cells, plus higher diversity, than the aged donors did. The fall in TCR beta diversity per million T cells was roughly linear with age.

This clonotype was counted only a few times. The target antigen is unknown. Each donor's blood draw was approximately 10 milliliters of peripheral blood. Looked up from germline, CDR1 is MNHNS and CDR2 is SASEGT. Trimming removed 8 bases at V and 6 bases at J, with 10 bases between. This CDR3 spans 11 amino acids. A second 7 to 11 cycle PCR used barcoded and J-beta primers. Per sample, CDR3-containing paired-end reads numbered at least 2.5 million. TCRdb itself ran the 5' RACE reads through MiXCR, one entry per CDR3 protein. The table has about 1.6 million distinct CDR3 sequences, around 35% seen once. The chain recombines TRBV6-1 with TRBJ1-1; D gene ambiguous. Source material: blood. This clonotype was sampled from a woman in her twenties or thirties in good health. Written as DNA, the CDR3 is TGTGCCAGCCGGGCGCCCTCTGAAGCTTTCTTT. The encoded protein is CASRAPSEAFF.